This T cell receptor (beta chain) was observed in a study of CD8 T cells in ankylosing spondylitis. Study-level results: Reportedly, matched ankylosing spondylitis synovial fluid was significantly enriched for disease-linked clones. Ankylosing spondylitis blood seemed to carry a telltale TCR beta motif made of fewer than ten highly homologous variants. Some of the motif variants had earlier been found in reactive arthritis patients' fluid and blood. A CD8+ phenotype characterized the disease-linked clones, which were relatively rare in peripheral blood.

Trimming took 4 bases from V and 6 from J, leaving 17 bases between them. There are 14 residues in the CDR3. The germline V gene encodes CDR1 SGHRS and CDR2 YFSETQ. TCRdb called the 5' RACE reads again in MiXCR, with one record for every CDR3 protein. The repertoire holds 150,000 to 200,000 distinct CDR3 sequences, 15% to 20% seen once, with approximately 4.3% in the top ten. This clonotype was found many times. Its antigen is not known. The rearrangement links TRBV5-1 to TRBJ2-7, with D hard to call. This receptor was obtained from a male donor between 10 and 30 years old with ankylosing spondylitis or in good health (not recorded which). The material sequenced was blood, either unsorted or a sorted T cell fraction (not recorded which). The CDR3 DNA reads as TGCGCCAGCAGCCTCCGCCCAGGACCGGCCGAGCAGTACTTC. It yields the protein CASSLRPGPAEQYF. Supplemented by reference TRBV5-1 and TRBJ2-7, the full variable domain reads KAGVTQTPRYLIKTRGQQVTLSCSPISGHRSVSWYQQTPGQGLQFLFEYFSETQRNKGNFPGRFSGRQFSNSRSEMNVSTLELGDSALYLCASSLRPGPAEQYFGPGTRLTVT.